The 3 T cell receptor beta chains given below trace back to one sample, sequenced in a study of blood T cell repertoires in COVID-19. Sequencing used immunoSEQ multiplex PCR; TCRdb keeps in-frame clones, though not all of them. Here the sample spans tens of thousands of clones, 75% to 90% being singletons. The sequenced sample consisted of peripheral blood. Every receptor here comes from a human donor in a cohort sampled during active COVID-19.

The V gene is TRBV19, the J gene TRBJ2-2; 15 nucleotides line up with TRBD2. CDR1 LNHDA and CDR2 SQIVND come from the germline V gene (reference sequence). CDR3 length: 17 residues. V lost 2 bases, J lost 7 bases, and 5 bases stayed unmatched. CDR3 loop: CASSILGLAGGNGELFF. Written as DNA, the CDR3 is TGTGCCAGTAGTATATTGGGACTAGCGGGAGGTAACGGGGAGCTGTTTTTT.

The chain uses TRBV6-5 and TRBJ1-2; 9 positions agree with TRBD1. The germline V gene encodes CDR1 MNHEY and CDR2 SVGAGI. This CDR3 has 14 residues. The junction had 1 base not matched to a gene; V was cut back by 4 bases and J by 1 base. In DNA form, the CDR3 reads TGTGCCAGCAGTTGGACAGGGGATAACTATGGCTACACCTTC. Amino acids: CASSWTGDNYGYTF.

Comment on this clone: The same CDR3 arises from other DNA sequences in this sample as well. The V and J genes are TRBV12-3 or TRBV12-4 and TRBJ1-2; D gene unclear. V lost 1 base to trimming and J lost 2 bases, with 5 bases between them. This CDR3 comprises 13 residues. The DNA for the CDR3 is TGTGCCAGCAGTTTAGGTCAGAACTATGGCTACACCTTC. Protein product: CASSLGQNYGYTF.